This record looks at one T cell receptor beta chain sequence and its context. No antigen is known for it. The CDR3 is made up of 14 amino acids. The germline CDR1 and CDR2 sequences are GTSNPN and SVGIG (reference sequence). The V gene lost 7 bases and the J gene lost 3 bases, with 15 bases spanning the gap. Evenly divided among several immunoSEQ plates was the genomic DNA of each subset. Clones were read by immunoSEQ multiplex PCR, and TCRdb kept only the in-frame ones, dropping some. This table has roughly 2.5 million clones, around 90% appearing once. The data were obtained in a study of shared clonotypes between healthy human individuals. Study-wide results and caveats: The authors expected sequencing depth to affect clonotype sharing among donors.

The donors were adults (healthy and HIV-negative) with no recent acute infections or vaccinations. The source of this sequence is a man aged 18 to 35 in good health. The chain uses TRBV30 and TRBJ1-4, with D possibly being TRBD1 (5 bases). Sample: naive CD4+ T cells sorted from blood. As for subset: CD45RA+ positively selected. DNA of the CDR3: TGTGCCTCGGAGGGCCCAGGGCCTAATGAAAAACTGTTTTTT. This sequence encodes CASEGPGPNEKLFF.